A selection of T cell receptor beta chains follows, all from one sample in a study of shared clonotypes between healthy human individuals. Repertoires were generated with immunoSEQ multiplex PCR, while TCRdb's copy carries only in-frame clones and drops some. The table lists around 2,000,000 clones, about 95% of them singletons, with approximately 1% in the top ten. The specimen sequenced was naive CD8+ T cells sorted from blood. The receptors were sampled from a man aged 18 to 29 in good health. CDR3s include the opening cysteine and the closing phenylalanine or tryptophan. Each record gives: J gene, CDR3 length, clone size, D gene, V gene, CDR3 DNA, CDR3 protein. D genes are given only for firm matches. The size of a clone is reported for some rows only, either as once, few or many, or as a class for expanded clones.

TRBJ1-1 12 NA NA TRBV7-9 TGTGCCAGCACAGAGCAGAACACTGAAGCTTTCTTT CASTEQNTEAFF
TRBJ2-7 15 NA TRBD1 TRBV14 TGTGCCAGCAGCCACAGGGACAGCCTATCCTACGAGCAGTACTTC CASSHRDSLSYEQYF
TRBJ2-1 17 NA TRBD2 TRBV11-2 TGTGCCAGCAGCTGGTCCGTTCCGGGGGGGGCGTGGTATGAGCAGTTCTTC CASSWSVPGGAWYEQFF
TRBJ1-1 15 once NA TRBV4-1 TGCGCCAGCAGCCTAAGGCAGACGGCGAACACTGAAGCTTTCTTT CASSLRQTANTEAFF
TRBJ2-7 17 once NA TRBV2 TGTGCCAGCAGTGAAGCCCGGGGAGAGGTCCGCTCCTACGAGCAGTACTTC CASSEARGEVRSYEQYF
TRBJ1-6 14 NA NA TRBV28 TGTGCCACCCAGGCAGGGCTCCTTGGTTCACCCCTCCACTTT CATQAGLLGSPLHF
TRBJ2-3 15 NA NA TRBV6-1 TGTGCCAGCAGGAAAGAACAGCGAAGCACAGATACGCAGTATTTT CASRKEQRSTDTQYF
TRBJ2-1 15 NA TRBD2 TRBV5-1 TGCGCCAGCAGCTTGGGCTGGAGCGGGGGGAATGAGCAGTTCTTC CASSLGWSGGNEQFF
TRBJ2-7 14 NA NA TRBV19 TGTGCCAGTAGTATCACGCAGGGGAACTACGAGCAGTACTTC CASSITQGNYEQYF
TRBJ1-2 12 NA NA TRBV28 TGTGCCAGCAGTAGGGCTATGGATGGCTACACCTTC CASSRAMDGYTF
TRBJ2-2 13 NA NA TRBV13 TGTGCCAGCAGCTTAGAGGAGGCCGGGGAGCTGTTTTTT CASSLEEAGELFF
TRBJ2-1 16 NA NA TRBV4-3 TGCGCCAGCAGCCAAGATTTCGGGGGACCCTACAATGAGCAGTTCTTC CASSQDFGGPYNEQFF
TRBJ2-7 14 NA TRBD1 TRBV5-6 TGTGCCAGCAGATCGGGACAGGGTTACTACGAGCAGTACTTC CASRSGQGYYEQYF
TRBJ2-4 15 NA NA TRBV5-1 TGCGCCAGCAGCTTGGCCGAGGGGGCCAAAAACATTCAGTACTTC CASSLAEGAKNIQYF
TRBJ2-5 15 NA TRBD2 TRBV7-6 TGTGCCAGCAGCCGGTTCGGGGGGAACCAAGAGACCCAGTACTTC CASSRFGGNQETQYF
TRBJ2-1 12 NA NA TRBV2 TGTGCCAGCAAGAGCCGATACAATGAGCAGTTCTTC CASKSRYNEQFF
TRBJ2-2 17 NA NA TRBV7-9 TGTGCCAGCAGTACCGAAAGGGGGGACAGGAACACCGGGGAGCTGTTTTTT CASSTERGDRNTGELFF
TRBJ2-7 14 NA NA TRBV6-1 TGTGCCAGCAGGGCTGGAGGGGATTGGCACGAGCAGTACTTC CASRAGGDWHEQYF
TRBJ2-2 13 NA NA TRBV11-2 TGTGCCAGCAGCTTCCGGGTTACCGGGGAGCTGTTTTTT CASSFRVTGELFF
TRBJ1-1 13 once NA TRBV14 TGTGCCAGCAGCCCTGACTGGCCTCCTGAAGCTTTCTTT CASSPDWPPEAFF
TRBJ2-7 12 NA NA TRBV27 TGTGCCAGCAGTACCCGCTCCTACGAGCAGTACTTC CASSTRSYEQYF
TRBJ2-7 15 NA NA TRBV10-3 TGTGCCATCAGTGAGCAACAGGGGGGGCTCTACGAGCAGTACTTC CAISEQQGGLYEQYF
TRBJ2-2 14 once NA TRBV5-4 TGTGCCAGCAGCTCGCCGGCGAGCACCGGGGAGCTGTTTTTT CASSSPASTGELFF
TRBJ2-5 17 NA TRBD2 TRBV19 TGTGCCAGTAGTATAAGTAGGGGACTAGCGGACCGGGAGACCCAGTACTTC CASSISRGLADRETQYF
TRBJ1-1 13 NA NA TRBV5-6 TGTGCCAGCAGCTTGGCATCGAACACTGAAGCTTTCTTT CASSLASNTEAFF
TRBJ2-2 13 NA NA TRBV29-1 TGCAGCGTTGGAAGCGCGAACACCGGGGAGCTGTTTTTT CSVGSANTGELFF
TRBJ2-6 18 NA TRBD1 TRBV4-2 TGTGCCAGCAGCCAGGCCGGGACAGCTTTTTCCGGGGCCAACGTCCTGACTTTC CASSQAGTAFSGANVLTF
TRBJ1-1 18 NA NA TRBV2 TGTGCCAGCAGTGAAGCGCTTCAAATAGGGGCTATGAACACTGAAGCTTTCTTT CASSEALQIGAMNTEAFF
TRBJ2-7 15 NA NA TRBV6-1 TGTGCCAGCAGACCTACCGGGCTCTCTTCCTACGAGCAGTACTTC CASRPTGLSSYEQYF
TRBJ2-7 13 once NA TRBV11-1 TGTGCCAGCAGCTGGAACAGGAACTACGAGCAGTACTTC CASSWNRNYEQYF
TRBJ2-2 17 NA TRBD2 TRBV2 TGTGCCAGCAGTGTGACTAGCGGATACGCGAACACCGGGGAGCTGTTTTTT CASSVTSGYANTGELFF
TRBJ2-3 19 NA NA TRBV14 TGTGCCAGCAGCCAAGCATCCTACGAGGGGCTAGGTAGGACAGATACGCAGTATTTT CASSQASYEGLGRTDTQYF
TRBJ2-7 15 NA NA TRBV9 TGTGCCAGCAGCGTATCTGGGGGAGGTGGCTACGAGCAGTACTTC CASSVSGGGGYEQYF
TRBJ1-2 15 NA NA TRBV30 TGTGCCTGGAGTGTAACGGACCCTGTACCCTATGGCTACACCTTC CAWSVTDPVPYGYTF
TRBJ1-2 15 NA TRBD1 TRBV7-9 TGTGCCAGCAGCTTCTCAGGGGGCTTGGACTATGGCTACACCTTC CASSFSGGLDYGYTF
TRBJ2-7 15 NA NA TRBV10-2 TGCGCCAGCAGTGATGTTCAGGCAGACTACGAGGAGCAGTACTTC CASSDVQADYEEQYF
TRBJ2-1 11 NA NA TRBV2 TGTGCCAGCAGTGCTTACAATGAGCAGTTCTTC CASSAYNEQFF
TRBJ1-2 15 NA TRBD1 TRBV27 TGTGCCAGCAGTCCACGGACAGGGTATAACTATGGCTACACCTTC CASSPRTGYNYGYTF
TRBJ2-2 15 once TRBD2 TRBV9 TGTGCCAGCAGCGTAGAGGGAGGGGTCACCGGGGAGCTGTTTTTT CASSVEGGVTGELFF
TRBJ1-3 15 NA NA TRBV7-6 TGTGCCAGCAGCTCCCCAGCGGGGGCTGGAAACACCATATATTTT CASSSPAGAGNTIYF
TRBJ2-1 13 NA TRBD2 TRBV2 TGTGCGACTGCGGGGACTAGCTGGAATGAGCAGTTCTTC CATAGTSWNEQFF
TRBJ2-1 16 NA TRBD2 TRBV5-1 TGCGCCAGCAGCTTGGGTACTAGCGGGATAGACAATGAGCAGTTCTTC CASSLGTSGIDNEQFF
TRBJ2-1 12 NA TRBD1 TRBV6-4 TGTGCCAGAGGGACAGCCTACAATGAGCAGTTCTTC CARGTAYNEQFF